The rows below give T cell receptor beta chains drawn from one sample of a study of OX40 agonist ivuxolimab in advanced cancers. Some clones are missing from TCRdb's copy, which holds only in-frame ones; the method was immunoSEQ multiplex PCR. The sample records around 60,000 clones, around nine tenths being singletons. Sequencing was performed on CD4+ or CD8+ T cells sorted from blood, taken in a trial of the OX40 agonist ivuxolimab. The source is an adult with an advanced solid tumor such as melanoma, head and neck, liver or kidney cancer. The CDR3 runs from the conserved cysteine through the conserved F or W. A D gene is named only where the DNA matches it firmly. The size of a clone is reported for some rows only, either as once, few or many, or as a class for expanded clones.

v_call	clone_size	j_call	d_call	cdr3_aa	cdr3_nt
TRBV21-1	NA	TRBJ2-5	NA	CASSKLTSDVQETQYF	TGTGCCAGCAGCAAACTAACTAGCGATGTCCAAGAGACCCAGTACTTC
TRBV6-1	NA	TRBJ1-3	NA	CASSEIRRVGNTIYF	TGTGCCAGCAGTGAAATCCGAAGGGTGGGAAACACCATATATTTT
TRBV7-9	NA	TRBJ2-1	NA	CALAAGGFYNEQFF	TGTGCCCTGGCGGCGGGTGGGTTTTACAATGAGCAGTTCTTC
TRBV15	once	TRBJ1-6	TRBD1	CATSRDQGARSPLHF	TGTGCCACCAGCAGAGATCAGGGGGCAAGATCACCCCTCCACTTT
TRBV30	once	TRBJ2-3	TRBD2	CAWSRASGRTDTQYF	TGTGCCTGGAGTCGGGCTAGCGGACGCACAGATACGCAGTATTTT
TRBV7-9	NA	TRBJ2-3	TRBD2	CASRGRIAGSTDTQYF	TGTGCCAGCAGGGGGAGAATAGCGGGGAGCACAGATACGCAGTATTTT
TRBV29-1	NA	TRBJ1-4	NA	CSVEKGDLAGKLFF	TGCAGCGTTGAAAAAGGAGATCTCGCGGGAAAACTGTTTTTT
TRBV11-3	few	TRBJ2-2	NA	CASSPGRENTGELFF	TGTGCCAGCAGCCCCGGGCGGGAGAACACCGGGGAGCTGTTTTTT
TRBV9	NA	TRBJ2-7	TRBD2	CASSVGDSGVFEQYF	TGTGCCAGCAGCGTAGGCGATAGCGGGGTGTTCGAGCAGTACTTC
TRBV19	NA	TRBJ2-5	NA	CASSISGGQETQYF	TGTGCCAGTAGTATAAGCGGAGGTCAAGAGACCCAGTACTTC
TRBV5-1	NA	TRBJ2-3	NA	CASEDYSADTQYF	TGCGCCAGCGAGGACTATTCTGCAGATACGCAGTATTTT
TRBV11-3	NA	TRBJ1-1	NA	CASSFREGSEAFF	TGTGCCAGCAGCTTTAGAGAGGGTTCTGAAGCTTTCTTT
TRBV30	NA	TRBJ2-7	NA	CAWGGLYEQYF	TGTGCCTGGGGGGGGCTCTACGAGCAGTACTTC
TRBV28	NA	TRBJ1-4	NA	CASSGGGAEKLFF	TGTGCCAGCTCTGGCGGGGGGGCTGAAAAACTGTTTTTT
TRBV30	NA	TRBJ2-7	NA	CAWSGGSYEQYF	TGTGCCTGGAGTGGGGGCTCCTACGAGCAGTACTTC
TRBV5-1	few	TRBJ2-1	TRBD1	CASSPRGRGNNEQFF	TGCGCCAGCAGCCCCCGGGGCAGGGGGAACAATGAGCAGTTCTTC
TRBV4-1	NA	TRBJ1-2	TRBD1	CASRPGQGNYGYTF	TGCGCCAGCAGGCCGGGACAGGGGAACTATGGCTACACCTTC
TRBV6-1	NA	TRBJ1-5	NA	CASSEAGSYNQPQHF	TGTGCCAGCAGTGAAGCGGGCAGTTACAATCAGCCCCAGCATTTT
TRBV5-1	NA	TRBJ2-5	TRBD1	CASSPDRVVETQYF	TGCGCCAGCAGTCCGGACAGGGTCGTAGAGACCCAGTACTTC
TRBV10-3	NA	TRBJ1-1	NA	CAISDTGTPNTEAFF	TGTGCCATCAGTGACACCGGGACGCCGAACACTGAAGCTTTCTTT
TRBV27	once	TRBJ2-1	NA	CASRVGGPYNEQFF	TGTGCCAGCAGGGTGGGTGGACCCTACAATGAGCAGTTCTTC
TRBV7-3	NA	TRBJ2-1	NA	CASSRTGYEQFF	TGTGCCAGCAGCCGTACAGGGTATGAGCAGTTCTTC
TRBV27	NA	TRBJ1-4	NA	CASSLLGAANEKLFF	TGTGCCAGCAGTTTATTGGGGGCGGCTAATGAAAAACTGTTTTTT
TRBV10-1	NA	TRBJ2-1	TRBD1	CASRKGTGRYNEQFF	TGCGCCAGCAGGAAGGGGACAGGGAGATACAATGAGCAGTTCTTC
TRBV7-9	NA	TRBJ1-2	TRBD1	CASSLDRDRLGGYTF	TGTGCCAGCAGCTTAGATAGGGACAGACTGGGTGGCTACACCTTC
TRBV7-9	few	TRBJ2-7	TRBD1	CASSFGTVYEQYF	TGTGCCAGCAGCTTCGGGACAGTCTACGAGCAGTACTTC
TRBV19	NA	TRBJ2-2	NA	CATGDLFLSGELFF	TGTGCCACGGGAGACTTGTTCTTGTCCGGGGAGCTGTTTTTT
TRBV10-3	once	TRBJ2-7	TRBD2	CAISEGLAGPYEQYF	TGTGCCATCAGTGAAGGGCTAGCGGGACCCTACGAGCAGTACTTC
TRBV19	NA	TRBJ2-5	NA	CASSPGIKETQYF	TGTGCCAGTAGTCCCGGGATAAAAGAGACCCAGTACTTC
TRBV25-1	NA	TRBJ1-1	NA	CASLTGRNTEAFF	TGTGCCAGCTTGACAGGCCGGAACACTGAAGCTTTCTTT
TRBV25-1	once	TRBJ2-5	TRBD1	CASSEGFKGQGMKETQYF	TGTGCCAGCAGTGAAGGGTTTAAGGGACAGGGTATGAAGGAGACCCAGTACTTC
TRBV5-8	NA	TRBJ2-7	TRBD1	CASSLGTGSYVQYF	TGTGCCAGCAGCTTGGGGACAGGGTCCTACGTGCAGTACTTC
TRBV28	NA	TRBJ1-2	TRBD1	CASSRAGGSLGGYTF	TGTGCCAGCAGTCGTGCAGGGGGCTCCTTAGGTGGCTACACCTTC
TRBV18	NA	TRBJ2-1	TRBD2	CASSPPTSISYNEQFF	TGTGCCAGCTCACCACCGACTAGCATCTCCTACAATGAGCAGTTCTTC
TRBV27	NA	TRBJ2-7	TRBD2	CASSLAGVLYEQYF	TGTGCCAGCAGTTTGGCGGGGGTACTCTACGAGCAGTACTTC
TRBV7-8	few	TRBJ2-7	NA	CASTRGGNYEQYF	TGTGCCAGCACGAGAGGGGGGAACTACGAGCAGTACTTC
TRBV28	NA	TRBJ2-1	TRBD2	CASSPPGLAGNEQFF	TGTGCCAGCAGTCCTCCGGGACTAGCGGGCAATGAGCAGTTCTTC
TRBV6-1	NA	TRBJ2-5	NA	CASSIIEETQYF	TGTGCCAGCAGTATCATTGAAGAGACCCAGTACTTC
TRBV11-2	NA	TRBJ2-5	NA	CASSLVGTQYF	TGTGCCAGCAGCTTAGTGGGGACCCAGTACTTC
TRBV11-2	NA	TRBJ2-2	TRBD2	CASSPGAGLAVGELFF	TGTGCCAGCAGCCCTGGGGCGGGACTAGCAGTCGGGGAGCTGTTTTTT
TRBV4-1	few	TRBJ1-2	NA	CASSLRGYGYTF	TGCGCCAGCAGCCTTAGGGGCTATGGCTACACCTTC
TRBV5-1	NA	TRBJ2-5	TRBD1	CASSWTGVQETQYF	TGCGCCAGCAGCTGGACAGGGGTCCAAGAGACCCAGTACTTC
TRBV5-1	NA	TRBJ2-7	NA	CASSLGTGTGEQYF	TGCGCCAGCAGCTTGGGAACAGGGACCGGCGAGCAGTACTTC
TRBV9	NA	TRBJ2-1	TRBD2	CASSVRDLAGDEQFF	TGTGCCAGCAGCGTGCGGGATTTAGCGGGAGATGAGCAGTTCTTC
TRBV28	once	TRBJ2-3	NA	CASSTGTSTDTQYF	TGTGCCAGCAGTACCGGGACTAGCACAGATACGCAGTATTTT